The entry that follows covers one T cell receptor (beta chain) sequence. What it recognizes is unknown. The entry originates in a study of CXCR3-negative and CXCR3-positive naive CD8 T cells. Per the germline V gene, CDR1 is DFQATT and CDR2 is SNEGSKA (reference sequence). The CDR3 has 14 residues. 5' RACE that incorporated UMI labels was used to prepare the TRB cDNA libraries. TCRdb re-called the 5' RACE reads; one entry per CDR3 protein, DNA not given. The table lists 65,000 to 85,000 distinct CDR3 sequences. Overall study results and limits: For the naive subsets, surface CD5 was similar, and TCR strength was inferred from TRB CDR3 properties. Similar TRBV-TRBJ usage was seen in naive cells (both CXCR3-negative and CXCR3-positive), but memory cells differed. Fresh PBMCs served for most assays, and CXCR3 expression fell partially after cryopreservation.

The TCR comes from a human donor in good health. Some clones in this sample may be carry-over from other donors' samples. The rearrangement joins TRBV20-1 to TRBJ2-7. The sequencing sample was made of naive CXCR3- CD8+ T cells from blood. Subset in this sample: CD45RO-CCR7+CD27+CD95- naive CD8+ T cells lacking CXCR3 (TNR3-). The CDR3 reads CSARGGTNQYEQYF.